This T cell receptor beta chain was profiled in a study of T-cell reconstitution after alpha-beta-depleted transplantation in children. The TCRbeta library was prepared with unique molecular identifiers. Using its own MiXCR run on the PCR reads, TCRdb lists one record per CDR3 protein. The table has about 980,000 distinct CDR3 sequences, 25% to 30% seen once. Concerning this clonotype: Its antigen remains unidentified.

Whole-study results and caveats: Some patients showed high day-60 TCRbeta diversity, which derived from surviving recipient T cells and thymic progenitors. By about two months after transplant, alpha-beta T cells reportedly arose from several hundred graft clones that had expanded. By one year post-transplant, T-cell counts and diversity largely arose from T cells that were newly produced.

V was shortened by 10 bases and J by 4 bases, with 21 bases between the two germline ends. The CDR3 runs to 15 residues. Germline CDR1 is SGDLS and CDR2 is YYNGEE. The TCR originated in a boy under two years old who had a stem cell transplant for SCID, so the T cells may come from the graft donor. The chain couples TRBV9 to TRBJ2-1; D is possibly TRBD1 (6 bases). Source: PBMCs, mostly from graft donor cells, taken 360 days after TCRalphabeta/CD19-depleted stem cell transplant. CDR3 residues: CALKQNGQSYNEQFF. The CDR3 bases are TGTGCCCTTAAACAGAATGGACAGTCATACAATGAGCAGTTCTTC.